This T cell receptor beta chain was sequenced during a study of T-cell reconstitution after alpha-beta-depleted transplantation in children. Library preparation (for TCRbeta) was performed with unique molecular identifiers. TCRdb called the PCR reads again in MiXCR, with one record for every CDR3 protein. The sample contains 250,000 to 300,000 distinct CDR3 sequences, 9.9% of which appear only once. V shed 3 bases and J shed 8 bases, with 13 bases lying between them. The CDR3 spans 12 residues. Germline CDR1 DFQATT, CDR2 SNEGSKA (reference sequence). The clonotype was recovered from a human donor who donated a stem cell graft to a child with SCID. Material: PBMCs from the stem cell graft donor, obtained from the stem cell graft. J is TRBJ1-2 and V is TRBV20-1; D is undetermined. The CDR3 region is CSARSGYKGYTF. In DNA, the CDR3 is TGCAGTGCTAGGTCAGGATACAAGGGCTACACCTTC.